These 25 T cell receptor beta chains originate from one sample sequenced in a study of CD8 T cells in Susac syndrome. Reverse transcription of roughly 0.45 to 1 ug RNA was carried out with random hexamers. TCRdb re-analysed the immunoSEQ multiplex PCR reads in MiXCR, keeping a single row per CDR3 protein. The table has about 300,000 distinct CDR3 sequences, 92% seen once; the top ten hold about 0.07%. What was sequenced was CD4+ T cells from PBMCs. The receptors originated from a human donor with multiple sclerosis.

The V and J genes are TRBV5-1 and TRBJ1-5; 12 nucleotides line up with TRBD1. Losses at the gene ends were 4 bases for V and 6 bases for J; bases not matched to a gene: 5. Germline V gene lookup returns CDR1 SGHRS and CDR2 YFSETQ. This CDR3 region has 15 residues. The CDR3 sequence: CASSEGQGAGQPQHF. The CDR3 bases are TGCGCCAGCAGCGAGGGACAGGGGGCGGGTCAGCCCCAGCATTTT.

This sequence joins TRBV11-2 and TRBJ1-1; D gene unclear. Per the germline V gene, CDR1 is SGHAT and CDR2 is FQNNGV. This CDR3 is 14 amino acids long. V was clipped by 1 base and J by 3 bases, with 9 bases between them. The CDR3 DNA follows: TGTGCCAGCAGCTTAGCAGTCGGATACACTGAAGCTTTCTTT. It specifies CASSLAVGYTEAFF.

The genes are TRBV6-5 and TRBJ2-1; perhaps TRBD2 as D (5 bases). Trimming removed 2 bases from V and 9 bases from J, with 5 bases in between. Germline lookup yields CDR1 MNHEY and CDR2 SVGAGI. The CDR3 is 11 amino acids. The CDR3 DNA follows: TGTGCCAGCAGTTACGAGGGTGAGCAGTTCTTC. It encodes CASSYEGEQFF.

For the CDR3, the DNA is TGTGCCAGCTCACCCTTCCTAGCGAGTGGCACAGATACGCAGTATTTT. This gives the protein CASSPFLASGTDTQYF. The J gene is TRBJ2-3, the V gene TRBV18, with a tentative D call TRBD2 (6 bases). V gave up 3 bases and J gave up 1 base, with 14 bases separating them. The CDR3 contains 16 residues. Germline loops: CDR1 KGHSH, CDR2 LQKENI.

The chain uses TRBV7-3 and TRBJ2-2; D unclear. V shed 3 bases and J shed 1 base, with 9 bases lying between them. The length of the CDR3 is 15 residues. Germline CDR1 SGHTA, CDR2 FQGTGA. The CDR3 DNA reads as TGTGCCAGCAGCTTCGACACGGAGAACACCGGGGAGCTGTTTTTT. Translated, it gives CASSFDTENTGELFF.

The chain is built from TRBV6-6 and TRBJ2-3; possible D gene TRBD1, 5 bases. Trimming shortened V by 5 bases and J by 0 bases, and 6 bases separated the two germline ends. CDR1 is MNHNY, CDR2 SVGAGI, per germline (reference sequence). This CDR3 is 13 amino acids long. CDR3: CASSRQSTDTQYF. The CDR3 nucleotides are TGTGCCAGCAGTAGACAGAGCACAGATACGCAGTATTTT.

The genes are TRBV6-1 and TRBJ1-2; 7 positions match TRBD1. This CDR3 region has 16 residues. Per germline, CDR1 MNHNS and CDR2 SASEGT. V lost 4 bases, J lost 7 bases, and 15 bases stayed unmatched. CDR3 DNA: TGTGCCAGCAGTGCGACCCCCTTGACAGGGAACGGTGGCTACACCTTC. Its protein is CASSATPLTGNGGYTF.

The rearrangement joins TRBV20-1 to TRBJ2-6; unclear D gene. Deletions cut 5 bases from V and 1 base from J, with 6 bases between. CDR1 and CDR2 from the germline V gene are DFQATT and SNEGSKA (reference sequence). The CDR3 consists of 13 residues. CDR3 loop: CSAHQSGANVLTF. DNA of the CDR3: TGCAGTGCTCACCAATCTGGGGCCAACGTCCTGACTTTC.

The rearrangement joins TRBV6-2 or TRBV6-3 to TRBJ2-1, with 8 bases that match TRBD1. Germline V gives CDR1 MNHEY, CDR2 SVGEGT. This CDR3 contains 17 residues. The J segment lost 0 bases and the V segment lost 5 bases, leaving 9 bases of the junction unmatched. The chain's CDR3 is CASSAPGGSSSYNEQFF. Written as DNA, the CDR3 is TGTGCCAGCAGTGCCCCAGGGGGCTCAAGCTCCTACAATGAGCAGTTCTTC.

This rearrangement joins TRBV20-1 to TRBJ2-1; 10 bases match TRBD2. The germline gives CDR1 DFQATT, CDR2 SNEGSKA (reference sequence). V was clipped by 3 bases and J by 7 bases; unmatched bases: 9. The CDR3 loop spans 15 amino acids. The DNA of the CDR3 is TGCAGTGCTAGCGTAGTACTAGCGGGATTGAATGAGCAGTTCTTC. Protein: CSASVVLAGLNEQFF.

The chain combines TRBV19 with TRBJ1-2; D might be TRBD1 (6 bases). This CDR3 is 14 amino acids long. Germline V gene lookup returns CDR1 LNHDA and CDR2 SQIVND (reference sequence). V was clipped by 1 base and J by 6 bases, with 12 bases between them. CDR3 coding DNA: TGTGCCAGTAGTATAGCTACGGACAGCCATGGCTACACCTTC. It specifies CASSIATDSHGYTF.

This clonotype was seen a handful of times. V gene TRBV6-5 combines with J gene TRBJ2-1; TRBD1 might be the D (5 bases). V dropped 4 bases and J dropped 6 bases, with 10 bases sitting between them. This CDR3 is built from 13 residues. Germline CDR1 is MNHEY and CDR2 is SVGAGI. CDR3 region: CASSSPGINEQFF. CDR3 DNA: TGTGCCAGCAGTTCCCCAGGGATCAATGAGCAGTTCTTC.

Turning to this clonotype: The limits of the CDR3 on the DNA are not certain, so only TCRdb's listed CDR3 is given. This CDR3 is CASSPFGAAHNEQFF. The V gene is TRBV7-2, the J gene TRBJ2-1; the table's TRBD1 call for D was not verified on the DNA. The germline gives CDR1 SGHTA, CDR2 FQGNSA. Termini included, the CDR3 measures 15 amino acids.

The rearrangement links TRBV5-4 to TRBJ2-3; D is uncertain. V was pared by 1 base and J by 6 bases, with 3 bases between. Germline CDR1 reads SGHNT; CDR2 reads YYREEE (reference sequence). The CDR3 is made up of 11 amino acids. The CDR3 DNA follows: TGTGCCAGCAGCTTGCTGGATACGCAGTATTTT. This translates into CASSLLDTQYF.

CDR3 sequence reads: CASRLETGIQYF. CDR3 nucleotide sequence: TGCGCCAGCAGGCTGGAAACGGGGATACAGTACTTC. The chain is built from TRBV5-1 and TRBJ2-5; D possibly corresponds to TRBD2 (5 bases). V lost 5 bases, J lost 11 bases, and 16 bases lay in between. The CDR3 has 12 residues. Germline V CDR1 and CDR2: SGHRS, YFSETQ.

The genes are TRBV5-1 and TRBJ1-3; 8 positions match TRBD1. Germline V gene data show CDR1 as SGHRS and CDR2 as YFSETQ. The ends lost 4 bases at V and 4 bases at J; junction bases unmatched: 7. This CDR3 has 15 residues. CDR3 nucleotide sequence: TGCGCCAGCAGCCCCGGACAGGGTCCCGGAAACACCATATATTTT. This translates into CASSPGQGPGNTIYF.

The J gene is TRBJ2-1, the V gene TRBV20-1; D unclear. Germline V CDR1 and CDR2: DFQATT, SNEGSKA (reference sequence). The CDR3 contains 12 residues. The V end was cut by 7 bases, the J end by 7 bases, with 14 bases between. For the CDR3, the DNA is TGCAGTGTTCCGGAGTTGGAGAATGAGCAGTTCTTC. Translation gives CSVPELENEQFF.

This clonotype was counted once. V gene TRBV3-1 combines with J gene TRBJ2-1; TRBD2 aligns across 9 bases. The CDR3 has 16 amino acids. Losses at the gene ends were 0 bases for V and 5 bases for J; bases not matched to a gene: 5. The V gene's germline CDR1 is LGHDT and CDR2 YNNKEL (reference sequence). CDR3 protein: CASSQDLSGGNNEQFF. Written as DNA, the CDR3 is TGTGCCAGCAGCCAAGATTTAAGCGGGGGGAACAATGAGCAGTTCTTC.

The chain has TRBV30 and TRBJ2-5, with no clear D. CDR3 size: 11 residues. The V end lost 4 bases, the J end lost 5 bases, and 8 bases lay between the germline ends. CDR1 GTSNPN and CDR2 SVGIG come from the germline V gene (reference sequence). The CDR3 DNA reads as TGTGCCTGGACGTTCGCGGAGACCCAGTACTTC. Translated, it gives CAWTFAETQYF.

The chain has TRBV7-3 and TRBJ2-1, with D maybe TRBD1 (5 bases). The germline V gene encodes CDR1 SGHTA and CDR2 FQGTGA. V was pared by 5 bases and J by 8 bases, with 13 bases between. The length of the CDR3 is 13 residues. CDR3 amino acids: CASSPGPFDEQFF. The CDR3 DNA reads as TGTGCCAGCAGCCCAGGGCCCTTCGATGAGCAGTTCTTC.

The CDR3 DNA follows: TGTGCCACCAGTGATCCCGGGAGGGCCGCCAATGAGCAGTTCTTC. This gives the protein CATSDPGRAANEQFF. The chain has TRBV24-1 and TRBJ2-1; 8 bases match TRBD2. Germline CDR1 KGHDR, CDR2 SFDVKD. CDR3 length: 15 residues. J gave up 6 bases and V 3 bases, and 6 bases lay outside the gene matches.

The CDR3 protein is CSARTSDTPGETQYF. DNA for the CDR3: TGCAGTGCTAGAACCAGCGATACCCCGGGAGAGACCCAGTACTTC. The chain combines TRBV20-1 with TRBJ2-5, with D hard to call. The CDR3 covers 15 residues. Germline assignment: CDR1 DFQATT and CDR2 SNEGSKA (reference sequence). Trimming removed 2 bases from V and 4 bases from J, with 17 bases in between.

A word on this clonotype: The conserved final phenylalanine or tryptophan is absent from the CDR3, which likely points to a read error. The CDR3 is CAISPSSGVTSYNEQFL. CDR3 in DNA: TGTGCCATCAGCCCTTCTAGCGGGGTGACTTCCTACAATGAGCAGTTCCTC. This chain links TRBV10-3 with TRBJ2-1; 9 nucleotides match TRBD2. V gave up 6 bases and J gave up 1 base; unmatched junction bases: 10. This CDR3 has 17 residues. Germline loops: CDR1 ENHRY, CDR2 SYGVKD.

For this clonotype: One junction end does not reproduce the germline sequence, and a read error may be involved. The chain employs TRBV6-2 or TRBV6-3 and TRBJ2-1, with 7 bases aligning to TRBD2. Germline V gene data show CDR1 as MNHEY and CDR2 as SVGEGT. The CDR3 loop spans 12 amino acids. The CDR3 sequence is CASSYVRGGEIF. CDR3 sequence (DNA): TGTGCCAGCAGTTACGTTCGCGGGGGTGAAATCTTC.

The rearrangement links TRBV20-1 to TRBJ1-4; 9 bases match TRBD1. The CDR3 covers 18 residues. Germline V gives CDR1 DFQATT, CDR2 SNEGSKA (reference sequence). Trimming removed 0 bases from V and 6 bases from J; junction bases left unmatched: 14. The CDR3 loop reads CSARDLKPRTGVYEKLFF. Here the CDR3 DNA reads TGCAGTGCTAGAGATCTAAAGCCCCGGACAGGGGTATATGAAAAACTGTTTTTT.